The rows below give T cell receptor beta chains drawn from one sample of a study of blood T cell repertoires in COVID-19. The assay was immunoSEQ multiplex PCR, and TCRdb's table has in-frame clones only and misses some. Of about 210,000 clones listed, about 85% are singletons. Input material: peripheral blood. The receptors derive from a woman aged 80 or over with acute or convalescent COVID-19. The CDR3 runs from the conserved cysteine through the conserved F or W. D genes are given only for firm matches. Only part of the rows carry a size: once, few, many, or a class if the clone is expanded.

TGTGCCAGCAGTTACTCGACGAACAGTAACTATGGCTACACCTTC | CASSYSTNSNYGYTF | TRBJ1-2 | TRBV6-5 | . | .
TGCGCCAGCAGCCCCACTAGGGCAAACACTGAAGCTTTCTTT | CASSPTRANTEAFF | TRBJ1-1 | TRBV5-1 | . | .
TGTGCCAGCAGCAAAGGACGGCAGGACTGGCAGCCCCAGCATTTT | CASSKGRQDWQPQHF | TRBJ1-5 | TRBV21-1 | . | .
TGTGCCAGCAGCCATAGTATGTCGGGGAACACTGAAGCTTTCTTT | CASSHSMSGNTEAFF | TRBJ1-1 | TRBV14 | . | .
TGTGCCAGCTCACCTGATCAGACAATGACTTCACCCCTCCACTTT | CASSPDQTMTSPLHF | TRBJ1-6 | TRBV18 | . | .
TGTGCCAGCAGCCGGGACTTTAGCACGGATACGCAGTATTTT | CASSRDFSTDTQYF | TRBJ2-3 | TRBV7-2 | . | few
TGTGCCAGCAGCCGGACTAGCGGGACGGCCCGAATTGCCTACGAGCAGTACTTC | CASSRTSGTARIAYEQYF | TRBJ2-7 | TRBV5-4 | TRBD2 | once
TGTGCCAGCAGTCGAACAGGGGGCGGCGTGAAGCCCCAGCATTTT | CASSRTGGGVKPQHF | TRBJ1-5 | TRBV6-2/TRBV6-3 | TRBD1 | .
TGTGCCAGCAGCTTAGGCGGAGGGGTGATGAACACTGAAGCTTTCTTT | CASSLGGGVMNTEAFF | TRBJ1-1 | TRBV7-2 | . | once
TGTGCCAGCAATCTTCAGGGGATGGGTGCCGGGGAGCTGTTTTTT | CASNLQGMGAGELFF | TRBJ2-2 | TRBV6-5 | . | .
TGCGCCAGCAGCTTGAGGCTCCCAGGGCCTGAAGCTTTCTTT | CASSLRLPGPEAFF | TRBJ1-1 | TRBV5-1 | . | .
TGCAGCGTTGGTGGTACTAGCGGGAGCAATACGCAGTATTTT | CSVGGTSGSNTQYF | TRBJ2-3 | TRBV29-1 | TRBD2 | .
TGCAGCGTTGGGACAGGGGAGACCCAGTACTTC | CSVGTGETQYF | TRBJ2-5 | TRBV29-1 | TRBD1 | once
TGTGCCAGTACTCCGATAACAGGGGGGAGGACTGAAGCTTTCTTT | CASTPITGGRTEAFF | TRBJ1-1 | TRBV19 | TRBD1 | .
TGCAGCGCAACCACCCAGGGGATTGGCTACGAGCAGTACTTC | CSATTQGIGYEQYF | TRBJ2-7 | TRBV29-1 | . | few
TGTGCCAGTAGTATTCGGGACAGGGGCAATCAGCCCCAGCATTTT | CASSIRDRGNQPQHF | TRBJ1-5 | TRBV19 | TRBD1 | few
TGCGCCAGCAGCCCAGACGTGCGGGTTGGGGATACGCAGTATTTT | CASSPDVRVGDTQYF | TRBJ2-3 | TRBV4-3 | . | .